A selection of T cell receptor beta chains follows, all from one sample in a study of blood T cell repertoires in COVID-19. Clones were sequenced by immunoSEQ multiplex PCR, and TCRdb holds only the in-frame ones, with some missing. The repertoire holds 360,000 or so clones, about 90% seen once, with 1.7% in the top ten. The specimen was PBMCs or T cells enriched from blood (not recorded which). These receptors all come from a woman in her 30s who had recovered from COVID-19. Each CDR3 is given without its conserved first and last residue. The size field is filled for only some rows; it gives once, few, many or a size class.

clone_size: -
cdr3_length: 15
v_call: TRBV28
cdr3_aa: ASSTTGPPYSNQPQH

clone_size: -
cdr3_length: 11
v_call: TRBV12-3/TRBV12-4
cdr3_aa: ASSFYRGGEQF

clone_size: -
cdr3_length: 11
v_call: TRBV9
cdr3_aa: ASSSPPTYEQY

clone_size: -
cdr3_length: 13
v_call: TRBV5-1
cdr3_aa: ASSLVRESYNEQF

clone_size: many
cdr3_length: 11
v_call: TRBV4-2
cdr3_aa: ASSQLGSRQAF

clone_size: -
cdr3_length: 13
v_call: TRBV19
cdr3_aa: ASSIRTGSNYGYT

clone_size: -
cdr3_length: 10
v_call: TRBV7-2
cdr3_aa: ASSLTGYGYT

clone_size: -
cdr3_length: 12
v_call: TRBV5-6
cdr3_aa: ASNYGRGGDGYT

clone_size: -
cdr3_length: 13
v_call: TRBV6-5
cdr3_aa: ASAPGQLMNTEAF

clone_size: few
cdr3_length: 14
v_call: TRBV15
cdr3_aa: ATSRDRGQGRTEAF

clone_size: -
cdr3_length: 13
v_call: TRBV19
cdr3_aa: ASSIGGGAGYEQY

clone_size: -
cdr3_length: 14
v_call: TRBV24-1
cdr3_aa: ATSDPNRGHSGGYT

clone_size: -
cdr3_length: 9
v_call: TRBV20-1
cdr3_aa: SAYNWGDYT

clone_size: -
cdr3_length: 11
v_call: TRBV29-1
cdr3_aa: SVSPGFQQPQH

clone_size: -
cdr3_length: 13
v_call: TRBV21-1
cdr3_aa: ASSKRAGGYYEQY

clone_size: once
cdr3_length: 14
v_call: TRBV4-2
cdr3_aa: ASSQEGTLGGDEQF

clone_size: -
cdr3_length: 12
v_call: TRBV30
cdr3_aa: AWSKDRVGNEQY

clone_size: -
cdr3_length: 16
v_call: TRBV15
cdr3_aa: ATSSYKKGGTGGNTIY

clone_size: -
cdr3_length: 11
v_call: TRBV15
cdr3_aa: ATSGQGFYGYT

clone_size: -
cdr3_length: 11
v_call: TRBV5-1
cdr3_aa: ASSLDSGLGYT

clone_size: once
cdr3_length: 12
v_call: TRBV10-1
cdr3_aa: ASSTSGRAHEQY

clone_size: -
cdr3_length: 12
v_call: TRBV6-2/TRBV6-3
cdr3_aa: ASSYVESNQPQH

clone_size: many
cdr3_length: 11
v_call: TRBV28
cdr3_aa: ASKRTGTYEQY

clone_size: -
cdr3_length: 11
v_call: TRBV12-3/TRBV12-4
cdr3_aa: ASSDASTDTQY

clone_size: once
cdr3_length: 13
v_call: TRBV19
cdr3_aa: ASSPRGPGTGKLF

clone_size: -
cdr3_length: 13
v_call: TRBV19
cdr3_aa: ASTRGDREIYGYT

clone_size: -
cdr3_length: 13
v_call: TRBV11-2
cdr3_aa: ASSPEWGRQETQY

clone_size: -
cdr3_length: 12
v_call: TRBV19
cdr3_aa: ASMGQGTLGPQH

clone_size: -
cdr3_length: 14
v_call: TRBV7-2
cdr3_aa: ASSSEAGGLGNEQF

clone_size: once
cdr3_length: 16
v_call: TRBV9
cdr3_aa: ASSVGQGAYSGNQPQH

clone_size: -
cdr3_length: 16
v_call: TRBV11-2
cdr3_aa: ASSFSGQFEMYNSPLH

clone_size: -
cdr3_length: 11
v_call: TRBV11-2
cdr3_aa: ASSLRFSDEQF

clone_size: -
cdr3_length: 11
v_call: TRBV10-1
cdr3_aa: ASSGTGGTEAF

clone_size: -
cdr3_length: 12
v_call: TRBV11-1
cdr3_aa: ASSLFGGGTEAF

clone_size: -
cdr3_length: 14
v_call: TRBV12-5
cdr3_aa: ASGLAGQAKEETQY

clone_size: -
cdr3_length: 11
v_call: TRBV9
cdr3_aa: ASSVTSGAEQY

clone_size: once
cdr3_length: 13
v_call: TRBV18
cdr3_aa: ASSTLGQGRWEAF

clone_size: once
cdr3_length: 14
v_call: TRBV27
cdr3_aa: ASSSPEQTGSTEAF

clone_size: -
cdr3_length: 14
v_call: TRBV5-4
cdr3_aa: ASSLAGGGSNYGYT

clone_size: -
cdr3_length: 12
v_call: TRBV28
cdr3_aa: ASSSTGGPYGYT

clone_size: -
cdr3_length: 12
v_call: TRBV2
cdr3_aa: ASSEPPVSYGYT

clone_size: -
cdr3_length: 13
v_call: TRBV7-9
cdr3_aa: ASYTSLFGGTEAF

clone_size: -
cdr3_length: 14
v_call: TRBV12-1
cdr3_aa: ASSFGAAANTGELF

clone_size: -
cdr3_length: 16
v_call: TRBV2
cdr3_aa: ASKGRDRGRLSGQPQH

clone_size: -
cdr3_length: 19
v_call: TRBV7-3
cdr3_aa: ASSRGLAGGPVSLKDYEQY

clone_size: -
cdr3_length: 15
v_call: TRBV27
cdr3_aa: ASRPLAGVGGTGELF

clone_size: -
cdr3_length: 15
v_call: TRBV5-8
cdr3_aa: ASSLSFDRAFRSEQY

clone_size: -
cdr3_length: 13
v_call: TRBV5-8
cdr3_aa: ASRELAGVPNEQF

clone_size: -
cdr3_length: 12
v_call: TRBV19
cdr3_aa: ASFPSSFHTEAF

clone_size: -
cdr3_length: 15
v_call: TRBV24-1
cdr3_aa: ATRALPGQGTTGELF

clone_size: -
cdr3_length: 15
v_call: TRBV7-9
cdr3_aa: ASSGKGVGSSNQPQH

clone_size: -
cdr3_length: 16
v_call: TRBV2
cdr3_aa: ASSEGFNSGPSTDTQY

clone_size: -
cdr3_length: 11
v_call: TRBV25-1
cdr3_aa: ASSELGSGELF

clone_size: few
cdr3_length: 14
v_call: TRBV2
cdr3_aa: ASSDLWGLSSGELF

clone_size: -
cdr3_length: 13
v_call: TRBV28
cdr3_aa: ASRIRGQYNSPLH

clone_size: few
cdr3_length: 14
v_call: TRBV6-2/TRBV6-3
cdr3_aa: ASSYARQVAAQPQH

clone_size: -
cdr3_length: 17
v_call: TRBV7-3
cdr3_aa: ASSGTRTGGMAGANVLT